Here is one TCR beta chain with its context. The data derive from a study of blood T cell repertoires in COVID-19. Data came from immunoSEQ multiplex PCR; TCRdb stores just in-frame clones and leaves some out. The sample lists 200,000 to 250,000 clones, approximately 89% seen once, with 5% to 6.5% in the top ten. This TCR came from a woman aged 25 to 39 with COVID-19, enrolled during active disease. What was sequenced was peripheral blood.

The CDR3 coding sequence is TGCGCCAGCAGTAAAACGACAGGCCGAGGGACTGAAGCTTTCTTT. Protein sequence: CASSKTTGRGTEAFF. The chain couples TRBV10-1 to TRBJ1-1; D is perhaps TRBD1 (6 bases). Germline CDR1 WNHNN, CDR2 SYGVQD (reference sequence). Trimming shortened V by 5 bases and J by 5 bases, and 18 bases separated the two germline ends. The CDR3 sequence is 15 residues long.